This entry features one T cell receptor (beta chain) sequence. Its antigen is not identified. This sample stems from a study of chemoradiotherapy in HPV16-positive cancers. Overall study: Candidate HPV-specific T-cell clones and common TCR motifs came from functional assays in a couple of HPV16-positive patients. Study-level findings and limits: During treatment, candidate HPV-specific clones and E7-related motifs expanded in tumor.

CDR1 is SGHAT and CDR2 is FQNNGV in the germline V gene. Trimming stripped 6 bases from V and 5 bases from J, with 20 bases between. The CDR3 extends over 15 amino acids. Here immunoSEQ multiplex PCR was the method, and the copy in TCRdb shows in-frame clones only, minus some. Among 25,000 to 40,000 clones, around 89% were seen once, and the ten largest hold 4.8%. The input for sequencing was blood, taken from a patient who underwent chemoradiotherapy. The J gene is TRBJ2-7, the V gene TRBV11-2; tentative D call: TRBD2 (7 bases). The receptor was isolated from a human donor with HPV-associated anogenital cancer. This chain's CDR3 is CASRPGRGARDEQYF. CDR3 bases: TGTGCCAGCAGACCCGGTCGGGGGGCTAGGGACGAGCAGTACTTC.